These T cell receptor beta chains were read from a single sample in a study of post-analysis software for immune sequencing data. One entry per CDR3 protein results from TCRdb running MiXCR on the PCR reads. The sample lists about 820,000 distinct CDR3 sequences, roughly half occurring once. What was sequenced was blood. These TCRs come from a girl aged 5 to 17 with multiple sclerosis. Both conserved end residues are part of each CDR3. Each record gives: D gene, J gene, V gene, CDR3 length, clone size, CDR3 DNA, CDR3 protein. A D gene is named only where the DNA matches it firmly. Not every row has a clone size; where given, it reads once, few, many or a size class.

>TRBD1|TRBJ2-1|TRBV7-3|15|.
TGTGCCAGCAGCTTAACCGGGACAGGCTACAATGAGCAGTTCTTC
CASSLTGTGYNEQFF
>.|TRBJ2-7|TRBV5-1|13|few
TGCGCCAGCAGCTTGAAAGGGGAAAACGAGCAGTACTTC
CASSLKGENEQYF
>.|TRBJ1-2|TRBV9|13|few
TGTGCCAGCAGCGCCCCAGGGGTCTATGGCTACACCTTC
CASSAPGVYGYTF
>.|TRBJ2-7|TRBV10-3|12|few
TGTGCCCACTCGTTTAACCCCTACGAGCAGTACTTC
CAHSFNPYEQYF
>.|TRBJ1-5|TRBV30|14|.
TGTGCCTGGAGTGGAGGGGGAAGCAATCAGCCCCAGCATTTT
CAWSGGGSNQPQHF
>.|TRBJ1-2|TRBV14|14|.
TGTGCCAGCAGCCAAATGGGAGCTAACTATGGCTACACCTTC
CASSQMGANYGYTF
>.|TRBJ2-7|TRBV5-1|15|.
TGCGCCAGCAGATCCGACTCGGGACCCTACTACGAGCAGTACTTC
CASRSDSGPYYEQYF
>TRBD1|TRBJ2-7|TRBV28|18|.
TGTGCCAGCAGTTTCCCGCCCCAGTGGACAGGGAGCTCCTACGAGCAGTACTTC
CASSFPPQWTGSSYEQYF
>.|TRBJ2-7|TRBV12-3/TRBV12-4|14|.
TGTACCAGCAGTTTACGTGGGGGAGGCTACGAGCAGTACTTC
CTSSLRGGGYEQYF
>TRBD1|TRBJ2-1|TRBV29-1|15|few
TGCAGCGTTGAAGGGAGACAGGGGGCCTACAATGAGCAGTTCTTC
CSVEGRQGAYNEQFF
>.|TRBJ2-4|TRBV6-6|11|.
TGTGCCAGCAGTGCCGGACTACCCTCGTACTTC
CASSAGLPSYF
>TRBD2|TRBJ2-1|TRBV7-9|13|.
TGTGCCAGCAGAGATAGCGGGAGCAATGAGCAGTTCTTC
CASRDSGSNEQFF
>.|TRBJ2-7|TRBV20-1|12|.
TGCAGTGCTAGAGGGCAGGGATCGGCCCAGTACTTC
CSARGQGSAQYF
>TRBD2|TRBJ2-7|TRBV20-1|17|many
TGCAGTGCTAGGCCGTGGGCTAGCGGGAGGCAATCCTACGAGCAGTACTTC
CSARPWASGRQSYEQYF